Presented here are 5 T cell receptor beta chains from one specimen sequenced in a study of blood T cell repertoires in COVID-19. Here immunoSEQ multiplex PCR was the method, and the copy in TCRdb shows in-frame clones only, minus some. The sample carries roughly 72,000 clones, 82% recorded once. The sample consisted of peripheral blood. All receptors derive from a woman aged 80 or older with acute or convalescent COVID-19.

The chain joins TRBV6-5 to TRBJ1-4, with 8 positions matching TRBD1. This CDR3 has 14 residues. CDR1 MNHEY and CDR2 SVGAGI come from the germline V gene. The V gene end was trimmed by 6 bases and the J gene end by 4 bases; junction bases not matched to a gene: 4. The CDR3: CASRGTGVNEKLFF. DNA of the CDR3: TGTGCCAGCAGGGGGACAGGAGTTAATGAAAAACTGTTTTTT.

The chain carries TRBV5-1 and TRBJ1-1; tentative D call: TRBD1 (6 bases). The CDR3 is 15 residues long. V was pared by 4 bases and J by 1 base, with 14 bases between. The germline CDR1 and CDR2 sequences are SGHRS and YFSETQ. The CDR3 DNA is TGCGCCAGCAGCCCGGCCGGGACACCGAACACTGAAGCTTTCTTT. Translated: CASSPAGTPNTEAFF.

The V call is TRBV10-3, the J call TRBJ2-6; 7 nucleotides match TRBD1. Trimming cost V 4 bases and J 4 bases; bases outside gene matches: 13. CDR3 size: 18 residues. Looked up from germline, CDR1 is ENHRY and CDR2 is SYGVKD. The chain's CDR3 is CAISAPGQWPVGANVLTF. In DNA form, the CDR3 reads TGTGCCATCAGTGCACCGGGACAGTGGCCTGTCGGGGCCAACGTCCTGACTTTC.

This clone was recorded at least ten times. The rearrangement uses TRBV2 and TRBJ1-5, with 7 bases that match TRBD1. Germline CDR1 SNHLY, CDR2 FYNNEI. After removal of 5 bases from V and 1 base from J, the junction contained 2 bases not matched to a gene. CDR3 length: 14 amino acids. This chain's CDR3 is CASSYRGSNQPQHF. The DNA of the CDR3 is TGTGCCAGCAGTTACAGGGGAAGCAATCAGCCCCAGCATTTT.

The table lists this clone with a few counts. CDR3 region: CASSPRGTVVEETQYF. The CDR3 region has the DNA TGTGCCAGTAGTCCGCGAGGGACAGTGGTAGAAGAGACCCAGTACTTC. V is TRBV19 and J is TRBJ2-5; 7 nucleotides line up with TRBD1. CDR3 length: 16 residues. In germline, CDR1 is LNHDA, CDR2 SQIVND (reference sequence). Unmatched junction bases numbered 12, after V lost 5 bases and J lost 3 bases.